This T cell receptor (beta chain) was observed in a study of regulatory T cells in long-lasting Graves disease. General study results and limits: Persistent Graves' disease cases displayed lower TCR diversity than newly diagnosed ones.

With regard to this clonotype: Its antigen is as yet unknown.

As to time point: persistent/refractory GD, antithyroid drugs over 5 years with positive TRAb. The authors made the TCR library using RNA they extracted from PBMCs. CDR3-region Arm-PCR and iRepertoire HTBI primers produced the TCR beta libraries. Under the authors' procedure: Identification across samples found some 60 TRBV and approximately 15 TRBJ segments. MiXCR, applied by TCRdb to the multiplex PCR reads, yields one record per CDR3 protein. TCRdb's processing, not the authors' own work, is the source of the V and J calls. The repertoire holds more than 300,000 distinct CDR3 sequences, with around 20% as singletons. The TCR comes from a female donor with Graves disease. The sample consisted of peripheral blood mononuclear cells (PBMCs), taken when the disease was refractory, from a patient treated with antithyroid drugs.

CDR3 in DNA: TGCAGTGCTCAGGACGGGGAGCAGACCAAAAACATTCAGTACTTC. This encodes CSAQDGEQTKNIQYF. This chain uses TRBV20-1 with TRBJ2-4, with D perhaps TRBD2 (5 bases). V lost 5 bases, J lost 2 bases, and 16 bases lay in between. Germline V lookup: CDR1 DFQATT, CDR2 SNEGSKA (reference sequence). This CDR3 contains 15 residues.